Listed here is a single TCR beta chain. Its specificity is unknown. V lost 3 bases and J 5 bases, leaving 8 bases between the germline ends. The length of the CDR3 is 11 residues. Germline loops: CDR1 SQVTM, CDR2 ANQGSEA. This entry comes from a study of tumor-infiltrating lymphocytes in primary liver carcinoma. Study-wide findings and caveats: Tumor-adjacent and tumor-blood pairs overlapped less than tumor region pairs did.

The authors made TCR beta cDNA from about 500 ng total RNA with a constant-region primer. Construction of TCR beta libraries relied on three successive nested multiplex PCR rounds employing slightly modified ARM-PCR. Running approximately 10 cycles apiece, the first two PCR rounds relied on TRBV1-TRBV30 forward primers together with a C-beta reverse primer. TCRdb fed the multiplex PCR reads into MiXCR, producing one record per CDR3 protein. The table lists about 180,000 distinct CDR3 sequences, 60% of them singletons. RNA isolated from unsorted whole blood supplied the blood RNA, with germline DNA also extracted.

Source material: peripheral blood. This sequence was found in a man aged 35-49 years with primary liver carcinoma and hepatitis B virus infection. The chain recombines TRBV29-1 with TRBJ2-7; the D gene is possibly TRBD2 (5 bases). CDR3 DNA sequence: TGCAGCGTTGACACCGGGAACGAGCAGTACTTC. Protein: CSVDTGNEQYF.